The 30 T cell receptor beta chains presented below share a single source sample, sequenced in a study of shared clonotypes between healthy human individuals. Some clones are missing from TCRdb's copy, which holds only in-frame ones; the method was immunoSEQ multiplex PCR. This sample has 2 million to 2.5 million clones; about nine tenths occur once, and the top ten carry roughly 0.34%. The source material was naive CD4+ T cells from PBMCs. Subset reported: CD45RA+ positively selected. These receptors originate from a man aged 18-30 years in good health. Some clones in this sample may be carry-over from other donors' samples.

The chain employs TRBV19 and TRBJ2-1; 10 bases agree with TRBD2. Trimming took 4 bases from V and 7 from J; bases not matched to a gene: 7. The germline V gene has CDR1 LNHDA and CDR2 SQIVND (reference sequence). The CDR3 loop spans 15 amino acids. The CDR3 region is CASSTGTSVRNEQFF. CDR3 nucleotide sequence: TGTGCCAGTAGTACCGGGACTAGCGTTAGAAATGAGCAGTTCTTC.

The CDR3 DNA is TGCGCCAGCAGTCCGGGGGAGGGGAGAGAGACCCAGTACTTC. Encoded protein: CASSPGEGRETQYF. The chain carries TRBV4-1 and TRBJ2-5, with 7 nucleotides matching TRBD2. The V gene's germline CDR1 is MGHRA and CDR2 YSYEKL. The CDR3 sequence is 14 residues long. V shed 6 bases and J 4 bases; nucleotides not matched to a gene: 8.

The V gene is TRBV5-6, the J gene TRBJ2-7, with 8 nucleotides matching TRBD2. Losses at the gene ends were 2 bases for V and 3 bases for J; bases not matched to a gene: 10. CDR3 length: 16 residues. Germline assignment: CDR1 SGHDT and CDR2 YYEEEE. CDR3 sequence reads: CASSFVAGMISYEQYF. CDR3 nucleotides: TGTGCCAGCAGCTTTGTAGCGGGAATGATTAGCTACGAGCAGTACTTC.

The chain combines TRBV29-1 with TRBJ1-3; no definite D call. Germline V gives CDR1 SQVTM, CDR2 ANQGSEA. CDR3 length: 13 amino acids. Trimming removed 7 bases at V and 2 bases at J, with 12 bases between. The CDR3 nucleotides are TGCAGCGGACAAGGGTTCACTGGAAACACCATATATTTT. Translating gives CSGQGFTGNTIYF.

The V call is TRBV7-2, the J call TRBJ1-1; D ambiguous. The germline V and J ends were trimmed by 1 base and 3 bases, with 12 bases remaining between them. Germline CDR1 SGHTA, CDR2 FQGNSA. The CDR3 extends over 15 amino acids. CDR3 sequence (DNA): TGTGCCAGCAGCTTAGATGACTCCAGATACACTGAAGCTTTCTTT. This translates into CASSLDDSRYTEAFF. Full variable domain (rest looked up from reference TRBV7-2 and TRBJ1-1): GAGVSQSPSNKVTEKGKDVELRCDPISGHTALYWYRQSLGQGLEFLIYFQGNSAPDKSGLPSDRFSAERTGGSVSTLTIQRTQQEDSAVYLCASSLDDSRYTEAFFGQGTRLTVV.

Remarks on this clone: The identical CDR3 is also encoded by other nucleotide sequences in the sample. The chain is built from TRBV7-2 and TRBJ2-5, with no clear D. V was shortened by 0 bases and J by 1 base, with 6 bases between the two germline ends. Looked up from germline, CDR1 is SGHTA and CDR2 is FQGNSA. CDR3 size: 14 residues. CDR3 residues: CASSLALGQETQYF. The CDR3 DNA reads TGTGCCAGCAGCTTAGCCCTCGGCCAAGAGACCCAGTACTTC. The full variable domain, completed using reference TRBV7-2 and TRBJ2-5, is GAGVSQSPSNKVTEKGKDVELRCDPISGHTALYWYRQSLGQGLEFLIYFQGNSAPDKSGLPSDRFSAERTGGSVSTLTIQRTQQEDSAVYLCASSLALGQETQYFGPGTRLLVL.

V is TRBV19 and J is TRBJ1-4, with 7 nucleotides matching TRBD1. The V gene's germline CDR1 is LNHDA and CDR2 SQIVND (reference sequence). The CDR3 consists of 14 residues. With V trimmed by 7 bases and J by 2 bases, 4 bases remained unmatched. DNA for the CDR3: TGTGCCAGTACCCCGGGACAGACTAATGAAAAACTGTTTTTT. Translated: CASTPGQTNEKLFF.

The chain links TRBV9 to TRBJ2-3; the D gene could be TRBD1 or TRBD2 (6 bases each). The CDR3 has 16 residues. Between the trimmed V and J ends, which lost 5 bases and 4 bases, there was a span of 20 bases. Germline CDR1 and CDR2: SGDLS and YYNGEE. DNA of the CDR3: TGTGCCAGCAGTGGGGGGCCCTCAAGGATCCCAGATACGCAGTATTTT. Translating it yields CASSGGPSRIPDTQYF.

The sample holds one count of this clone. V gene TRBV27 combines with J gene TRBJ1-2; unclear D gene. CDR1 is MNHEY and CDR2 is SMNVEV in the germline V gene (reference sequence). Trimming pared 3 bases from V and 7 bases from J, leaving 12 bases between. The CDR3 totals 13 residues. The CDR3 sequence is CASSLRGFRGYTF. The DNA for the CDR3 is TGTGCCAGCAGTTTGCGAGGGTTCCGTGGCTACACCTTC.

V is TRBV10-3 and J is TRBJ1-1; D is ambiguous. The CDR3 spans 11 residues. Germline lookup yields CDR1 ENHRY and CDR2 SYGVKD. Trimming left V 6 bases short and J 3 bases short, with 5 bases between. In nucleotides, the CDR3 is TGTGCCATCAGAGAGGACACTGAAGCTTTCTTT. The encoded protein is CAIREDTEAFF.

The rearrangement links TRBV7-9 to TRBJ2-1; 13 bases agree with TRBD2. This CDR3 comprises 15 residues. Germline lookup yields CDR1 SEHNR and CDR2 FQNEAQ (reference sequence). The V segment lost 3 bases and the J segment 9 bases; nucleotides outside the gene matches: 5. The CDR3 DNA is TGTGCCAGCAGCTTCTCCGGACTAGCGGGAGTTGAGCAGTTCTTC. This codes for CASSFSGLAGVEQFF. Using reference TRBV7-9 and TRBJ2-1 for the parts outside the CDR3, the full variable domain is DTGVSQNPRHKITKRGQNVTFRCDPISEHNRLYWYRQTLGQGPEFLTYFQNEAQLEKSRLLSDRFSAERPKGSFSTLEIQRTEQGDSAMYLCASSFSGLAGVEQFFGPGTRLTVL.

The V call is TRBV28, the J call TRBJ1-1; D is uncertain. Germline values: CDR1 MDHEN, CDR2 SYDVKM. The CDR3 covers 15 residues. V lost 5 bases and J lost 0, with 13 bases in between. CDR3 in amino acids: CASSPPFYLNTEAFF. The CDR3 bases are TGTGCCAGCAGTCCCCCCTTTTATTTGAACACTGAAGCTTTCTTT.

This clone was picked up a small number of times. The chain recombines TRBV7-3 with TRBJ1-1, with D possibly TRBD1 on 5 matching bases. V lost 3 bases and J 3 bases, leaving 11 bases between the germline ends. The CDR3 covers 14 residues. Germline CDR1 reads SGHTA; CDR2 reads FQGTGA. The CDR3, as DNA: TGTGCCAGCAGCTTCACGGGGCGTGACACTGAAGCTTTCTTT. Its translation: CASSFTGRDTEAFF.

This clone appeared once. The chain is built from TRBV5-1 and TRBJ2-7; 7 positions agree with TRBD1. Per germline, CDR1 SGHRS and CDR2 YFSETQ. The ends lost 0 bases at V and 7 bases at J; junction bases unmatched: 10. This CDR3 region has 15 residues. The CDR3 DNA follows: TGCGCCAGCAGCTTGGAGTCTCAGCCCAGGGGGGAGCAGTACTTC. It translates to CASSLESQPRGEQYF.

The rearrangement links TRBV9 to TRBJ2-1; D perhaps matches TRBD2 (6 bases). Trimming took off 1 base at V and 5 bases at J, with 13 bases between the two ends. This CDR3 is 15 amino acids long. The germline V gene encodes CDR1 SGDLS and CDR2 YYNGEE. The DNA of the CDR3 is TGTGCCAGCAGCGTATTCGATAGCGGAAACAATGAGCAGTTCTTC. As protein: CASSVFDSGNNEQFF.

V and J are TRBV5-1 and TRBJ2-1; tentative D call: TRBD2 (5 bases). The germline V gene has CDR1 SGHRS and CDR2 YFSETQ. Trimming removed 4 bases at V and 5 bases at J, with 13 bases between. The CDR3 totals 14 residues. CDR3 bases: TGCGCCAGCAGCCTTAGCGCAAGGGACAATGAGCAGTTCTTC. It yields the protein CASSLSARDNEQFF.

The chain recombines TRBV30 with TRBJ1-5; maybe TRBD1 (5 bases). The CDR3 sequence is 16 residues long. The V end lost 0 bases, the J end lost 1 base, and 13 bases lay between the germline ends. Per germline, CDR1 GTSNPN and CDR2 SVGIG (reference sequence). The CDR3 loop is CAWSVRGRESNQPQHF. CDR3 sequence (DNA): TGTGCCTGGAGTGTACGGGGCAGGGAAAGCAATCAGCCCCAGCATTTT.

This rearrangement joins TRBV5-1 to TRBJ2-7; 9 bases agree with TRBD1. CDR1 is SGHRS, CDR2 YFSETQ, per germline. The junction had 6 bases not matched to a gene; V was cut back by 1 base and J by 4 bases. The CDR3 runs to 15 residues. This chain's CDR3 is CASSLQGQGPYEQYF. The CDR3, as DNA: TGCGCCAGCAGCTTGCAGGGACAGGGCCCTTACGAGCAGTACTTC.

The chain joins TRBV2 to TRBJ1-5; D is unclear. V was pared by 5 bases and J by 3 bases, with 8 bases between. The CDR3 runs to 13 residues. From germline, CDR1 is SNHLY and CDR2 FYNNEI. The CDR3 sequence is CASSTAANQPQHF. In nucleotides, the CDR3 is TGTGCCAGCAGTACAGCCGCCAATCAGCCCCAGCATTTT.

J is TRBJ2-5 and V is TRBV5-1; 9 bases line up with TRBD2. V was clipped by 0 bases and J by 4 bases; unmatched bases: 7. Per the germline V gene, CDR1 is SGHRS and CDR2 is YFSETQ. The CDR3 runs 16 residues. The DNA for the CDR3 is TGCGCCAGCAGCTTGGCAGGGACTAGCTTTCCAGAGACCCAGTACTTC. Its translation: CASSLAGTSFPETQYF.

The chain recombines TRBV14 with TRBJ2-5; D is undetermined. The CDR3 extends over 14 amino acids. CDR1 SGHDN and CDR2 FVKESK come from the germline V gene. V gave up 1 base and J gave up 5 bases, with 11 bases separating them. CDR3 region: CASSQAVGYETQYF. DNA of the CDR3: TGTGCCAGCAGCCAAGCCGTGGGGTATGAGACCCAGTACTTC.

This clone appeared once. The chain has TRBV27 and TRBJ2-7; D is possibly TRBD1 (6 bases). The CDR3 runs 12 residues. The germline V and J ends were trimmed by 5 bases and 4 bases, with 9 bases remaining between them. The germline CDR1 and CDR2 sequences are MNHEY and SMNVEV (reference sequence). The CDR3 bases are TGTGCCAGCAGTATACAGGGTTACGAGCAGTACTTC. It encodes CASSIQGYEQYF.

The chain links TRBV19 to TRBJ2-2; D is possibly TRBD2 (6 bases). The CDR3 has 17 residues. V lost 4 bases, J lost 0 bases, and 15 bases lay in between. The germline V gene has CDR1 LNHDA and CDR2 SQIVND (reference sequence). CDR3 loop: CASSTYLGGTNTGELFF. The CDR3 nucleotides are TGTGCCAGTAGTACCTACCTAGGAGGGACGAACACCGGGGAGCTGTTTTTT.

J is TRBJ2-5 and V is TRBV6-5; D gene ambiguous. The germline gives CDR1 MNHEY, CDR2 SVGAGI. Trimming removed 1 base at V and 5 bases at J, with 11 bases between. The CDR3 runs 14 residues. The CDR3 loop is CASSYYPSGETQYF. The CDR3 DNA reads as TGTGCCAGCAGTTACTACCCATCAGGCGAGACCCAGTACTTC.

The CDR3 region is CASSLTGQGSSYEQYF. The CDR3 DNA follows: TGTGCCAGCAGCTTAACAGGACAGGGCAGTTCCTACGAGCAGTACTTC. The gene calls are TRBV7-8 and TRBJ2-7, with 8 nucleotides matching TRBD1. The CDR3 loop spans 16 amino acids. The junction had 7 bases not matched to a gene; V was cut back by 2 bases and J by 1 base. Germline CDR1 SGHVS, CDR2 FQNEAQ.

The chain uses TRBV9 and TRBJ2-2; no reliable D call. CDR1 and CDR2 from the germline V gene are SGDLS and YYNGEE. This CDR3 has 15 amino acids. V shed 0 bases and J shed 9 bases, with 15 bases lying between them. The CDR3 region is CASSVDGSQLRELFF. In DNA form, the CDR3 reads TGTGCCAGCAGCGTAGACGGCAGTCAACTGAGGGAGCTGTTTTTT.

V gene TRBV7-3 combines with J gene TRBJ2-1; 10 bases are shared with TRBD1. V was pared by 5 bases and J by 10 bases, with 8 bases of the junction left unmatched. The CDR3 extends over 14 amino acids. Germline V gene data show CDR1 as SGHTA and CDR2 as FQGTGA. In DNA, the CDR3 is TGTGCCAGCAGCCGGGACAGGGGAGTCGGAGAGCAGTTCTTC. As protein: CASSRDRGVGEQFF.

This clone was recorded only once. V gene TRBV7-8 combines with J gene TRBJ2-7; 9 bases map to TRBD1. J was trimmed by 1 base and V by 3 bases; bases with no gene match: 10. Germline values: CDR1 SGHVS, CDR2 FQNEAQ. This CDR3 has 17 amino acids. The CDR3 region has the DNA TGTGCCAGCAGCTTTGGTAATGCGGGACAGGGATCCTACGAGCAGTACTTC. Amino acids: CASSFGNAGQGSYEQYF. The variable domain in full, with the rest retrieved from reference TRBV7-8 and TRBJ2-7, is GAGVSQSPRYKVAKRGQDVALRCDPISGHVSLFWYQQALGQGPEFLTYFQNEAQLDKSGLPSDRFFAERPEGSVSTLKIQRTQQEDSAVYLCASSFGNAGQGSYEQYFGPGTRLTVT.

The rearrangement joins TRBV7-6 to TRBJ2-1; TRBD2 is a possible D gene (5 bases). Germline CDR1 is SGHVS and CDR2 is FNYEAQ. The CDR3 contains 16 residues. V dropped 2 bases and J dropped 6 bases, with 17 bases sitting between them. In DNA form, the CDR3 reads TGTGCCAGCAGCTTAAGTCACGTGTGGGAGCTCAATGAGCAGTTCTTC. Protein sequence: CASSLSHVWELNEQFF. Full variable domain (rest looked up from reference TRBV7-6 and TRBJ2-1): GAGVSQSPRYKVTKRGQDVALRCDPISGHVSLYWYRQALGQGPEFLTYFNYEAQQDKSGLPNDRFSAERPEGSISTLTIQRTEQRDSAMYRCASSLSHVWELNEQFFGPGTRLTVL.

The chain combines TRBV25-1 with TRBJ1-6, with a weak D call TRBD1 (5 bases). V was shortened by 5 bases and J by 8 bases, with 16 bases between the two germline ends. CDR3 size: 15 residues. The germline V gene encodes CDR1 MGHDK and CDR2 SYGVNS. CDR3 in amino acids: CASSPQGRGYSPLHF. The CDR3 bases are TGTGCCAGCAGTCCCCAGGGTCGGGGTTATTCACCCCTCCACTTT.